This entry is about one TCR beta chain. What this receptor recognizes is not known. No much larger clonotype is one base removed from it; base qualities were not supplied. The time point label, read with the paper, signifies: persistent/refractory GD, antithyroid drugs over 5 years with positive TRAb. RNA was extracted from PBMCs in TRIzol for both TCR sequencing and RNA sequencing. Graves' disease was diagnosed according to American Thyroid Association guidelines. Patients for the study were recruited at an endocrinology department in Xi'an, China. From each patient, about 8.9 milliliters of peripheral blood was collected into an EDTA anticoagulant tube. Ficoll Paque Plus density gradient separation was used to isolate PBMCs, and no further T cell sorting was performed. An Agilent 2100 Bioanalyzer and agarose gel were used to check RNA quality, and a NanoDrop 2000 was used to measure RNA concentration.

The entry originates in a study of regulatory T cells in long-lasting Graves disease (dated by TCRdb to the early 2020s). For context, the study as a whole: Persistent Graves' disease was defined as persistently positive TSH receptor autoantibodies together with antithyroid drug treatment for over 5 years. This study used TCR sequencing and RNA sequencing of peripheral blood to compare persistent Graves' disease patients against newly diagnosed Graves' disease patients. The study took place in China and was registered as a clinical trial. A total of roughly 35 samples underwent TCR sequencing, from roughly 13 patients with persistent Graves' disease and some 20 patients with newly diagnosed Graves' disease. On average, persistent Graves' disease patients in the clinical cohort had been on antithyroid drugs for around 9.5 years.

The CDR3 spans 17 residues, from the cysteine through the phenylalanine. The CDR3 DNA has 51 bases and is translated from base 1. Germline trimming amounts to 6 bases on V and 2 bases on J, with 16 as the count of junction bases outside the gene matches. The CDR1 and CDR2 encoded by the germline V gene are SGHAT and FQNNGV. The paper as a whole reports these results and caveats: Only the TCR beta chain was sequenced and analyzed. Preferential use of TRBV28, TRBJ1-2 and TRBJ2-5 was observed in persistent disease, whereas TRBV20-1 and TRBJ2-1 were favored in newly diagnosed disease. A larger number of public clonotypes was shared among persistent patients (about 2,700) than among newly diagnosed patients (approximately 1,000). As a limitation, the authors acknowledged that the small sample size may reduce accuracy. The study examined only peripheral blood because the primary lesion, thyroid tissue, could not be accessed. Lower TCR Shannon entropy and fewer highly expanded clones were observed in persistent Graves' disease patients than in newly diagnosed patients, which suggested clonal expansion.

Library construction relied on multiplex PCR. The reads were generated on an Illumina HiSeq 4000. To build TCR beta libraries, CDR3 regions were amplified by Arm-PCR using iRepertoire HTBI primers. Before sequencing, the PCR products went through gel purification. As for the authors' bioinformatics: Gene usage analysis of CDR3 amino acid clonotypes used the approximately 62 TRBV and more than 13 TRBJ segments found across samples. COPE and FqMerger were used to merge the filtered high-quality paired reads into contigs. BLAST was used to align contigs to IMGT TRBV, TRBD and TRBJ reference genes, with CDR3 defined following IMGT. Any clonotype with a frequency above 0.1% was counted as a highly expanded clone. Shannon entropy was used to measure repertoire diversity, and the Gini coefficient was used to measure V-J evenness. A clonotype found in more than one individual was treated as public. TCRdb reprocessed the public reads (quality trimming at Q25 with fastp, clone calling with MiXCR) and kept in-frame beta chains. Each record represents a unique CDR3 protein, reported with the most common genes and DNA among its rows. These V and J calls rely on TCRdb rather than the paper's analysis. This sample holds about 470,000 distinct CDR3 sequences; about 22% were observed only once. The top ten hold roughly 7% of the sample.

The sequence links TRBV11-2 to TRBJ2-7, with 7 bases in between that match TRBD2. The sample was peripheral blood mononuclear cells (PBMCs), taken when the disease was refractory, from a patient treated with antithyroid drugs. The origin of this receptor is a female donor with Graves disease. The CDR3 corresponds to CASSQLAASGTTYEQYF. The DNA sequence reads TGTGCCAGCAGTCAACTTGCGGCTAGCGGAACAACCTACGAGCAGTACTTC.